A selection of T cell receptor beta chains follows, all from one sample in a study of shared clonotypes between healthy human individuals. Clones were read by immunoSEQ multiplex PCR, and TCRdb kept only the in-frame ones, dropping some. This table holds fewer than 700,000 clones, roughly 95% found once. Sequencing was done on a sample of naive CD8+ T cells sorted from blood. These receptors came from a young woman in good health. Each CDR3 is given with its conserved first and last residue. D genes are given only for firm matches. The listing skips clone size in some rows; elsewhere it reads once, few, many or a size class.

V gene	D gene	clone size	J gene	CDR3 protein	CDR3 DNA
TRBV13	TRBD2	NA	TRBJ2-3	CASSLGLAAVGTDTQYF	TGTGCCAGCAGCCTCGGACTAGCGGCGGTTGGCACAGATACGCAGTATTTT
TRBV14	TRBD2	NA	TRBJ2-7	CASSHSGLAGWRTYEQYF	TGTGCCAGCAGCCACAGTGGACTAGCGGGATGGCGCACCTACGAGCAGTACTTC
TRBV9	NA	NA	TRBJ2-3	CASSGSGNTDTQYF	TGTGCCAGCAGCGGTAGCGGAAATACAGATACGCAGTATTTT
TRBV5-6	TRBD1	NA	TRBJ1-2	CASSLRDRTNYGYTF	TGTGCCAGCAGCTTGAGGGACAGAACTAACTATGGCTACACCTTC
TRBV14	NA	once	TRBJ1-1	CASSQGYFVNTEAFF	TGTGCCAGCAGCCAGGGGTACTTTGTGAACACTGAAGCTTTCTTT
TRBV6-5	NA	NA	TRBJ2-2	CASQGSAGELFF	TGTGCCAGCCAGGGATCAGCCGGGGAGCTGTTTTTT
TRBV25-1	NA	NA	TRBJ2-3	CASSRGEMDTQYF	TGTGCCAGCAGTCGAGGGGAAATGGATACGCAGTATTTT
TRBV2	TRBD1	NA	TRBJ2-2	CASTALTGERAGLFF	TGTGCCAGCACCGCCCTGACAGGGGAAAGGGCTGGGCTGTTTTTT
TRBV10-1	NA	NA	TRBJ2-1	CASSAGWGEPDTYNEQFF	TGCGCCAGCAGTGCGGGTTGGGGGGAGCCCGACACCTACAATGAGCAGTTCTTC
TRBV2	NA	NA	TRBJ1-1	CASSWNPDGNTEAFF	TGTGCCAGCAGTTGGAATCCGGACGGGAACACTGAAGCTTTCTTT
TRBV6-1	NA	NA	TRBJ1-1	CASRKGTEAFF	TGTGCCAGCCGAAAGGGCACTGAAGCTTTCTTT
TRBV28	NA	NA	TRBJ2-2	CASSVPNTGELFF	TGTGCCAGCAGCGTCCCGAACACCGGGGAGCTGTTTTTT
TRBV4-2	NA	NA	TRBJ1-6	CASSQERGANSPLHF	TGTGCCAGCAGCCAAGAAAGGGGGGCGAATTCACCCCTCCACTTT
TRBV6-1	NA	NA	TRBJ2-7	CASSAWGVAGYEQYF	TGTGCCAGCAGCGCCTGGGGGGTGGCGGGCTACGAGCAGTACTTC
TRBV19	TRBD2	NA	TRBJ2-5	CASSIQGLEIETQYF	TGTGCCAGTAGTATCCAGGGACTAGAGATTGAGACCCAGTACTTC
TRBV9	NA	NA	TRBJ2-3	CASSPEGVAHTDTQYF	TGTGCCAGCAGCCCAGAGGGGGTAGCACACACAGATACGCAGTATTTT
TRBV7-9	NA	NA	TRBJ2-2	CASSRGGGAGGTGELFF	TGTGCCAGCAGCAGAGGCGGTGGGGCGGGTGGCACCGGGGAGCTGTTTTTT
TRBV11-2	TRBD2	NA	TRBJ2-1	CASSPRYETSGYNEQFF	TGTGCCAGCAGCCCCCGATATGAGACTAGCGGTTACAATGAGCAGTTCTTC
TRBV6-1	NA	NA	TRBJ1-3	CASSETGLSGNTIYF	TGTGCCAGCAGTGAGACAGGTCTTTCTGGAAACACCATATATTTT
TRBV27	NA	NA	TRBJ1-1	CASGVLRGSETEAFF	TGTGCCAGCGGAGTCCTCCGGGGAAGTGAGACTGAAGCTTTCTTT
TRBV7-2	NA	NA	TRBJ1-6	CASSNGGGSPLHF	TGTGCCAGCAGCAACGGAGGGGGTTCACCCCTCCACTTT
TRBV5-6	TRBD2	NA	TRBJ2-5	CASSLGGSQETQYF	TGTGCCAGCAGCTTGGGCGGGAGCCAAGAGACCCAGTACTTC
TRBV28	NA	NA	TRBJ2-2	CASSLYPGELFF	TGTGCCAGCAGTTTATATCCCGGGGAGCTGTTTTTT
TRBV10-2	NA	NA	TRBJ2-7	CATGVGGPYEQYF	TGCGCCACTGGAGTGGGGGGCCCCTACGAGCAGTACTTC
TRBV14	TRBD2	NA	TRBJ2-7	CASSRTGTSGNEQYF	TGTGCCAGCAGCCGAACCGGGACTAGCGGGAACGAGCAGTACTTC
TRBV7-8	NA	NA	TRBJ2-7	CASSLGDSYEQYF	TGTGCCAGCAGCTTAGGAGACTCCTACGAGCAGTACTTC